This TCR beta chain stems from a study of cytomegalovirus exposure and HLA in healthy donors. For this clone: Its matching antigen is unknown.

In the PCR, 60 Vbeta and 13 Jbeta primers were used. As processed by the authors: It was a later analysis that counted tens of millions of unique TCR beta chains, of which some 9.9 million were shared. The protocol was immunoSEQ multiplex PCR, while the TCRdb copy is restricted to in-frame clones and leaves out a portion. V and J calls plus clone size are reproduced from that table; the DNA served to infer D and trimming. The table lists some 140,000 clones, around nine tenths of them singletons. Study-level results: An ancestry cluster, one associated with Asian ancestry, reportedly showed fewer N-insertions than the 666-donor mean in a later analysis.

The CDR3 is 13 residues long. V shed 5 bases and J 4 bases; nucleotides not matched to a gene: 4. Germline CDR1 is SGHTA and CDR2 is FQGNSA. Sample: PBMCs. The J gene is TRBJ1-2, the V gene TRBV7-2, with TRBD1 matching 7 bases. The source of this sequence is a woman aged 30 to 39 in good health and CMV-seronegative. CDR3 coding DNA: TGTGCCAGCAGCCGACAGGGCCGCTATGGCTACACCTTC. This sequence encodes CASSRQGRYGYTF.